The present TCR beta chain was sequenced within a study of Ad26.COV2.S vaccination and SARS-CoV-2 variants. Study-wide points: Assessments of TCR breadth and depth may have underestimated the total T cell responses.

The V end lost 2 bases, the J end lost 5 bases, and 8 bases lay between the germline ends. The CDR3 length is 13 residues. TCRdb keeps only in-frame clones here, not all; method: immunoSEQ multiplex PCR. The sample contains roughly 380,000 clones, around 87% of which appear only once. Notes on this clone: The antigen is undetermined.

Treatment in this sample: about 20 received Ad26.COV2.S at low or high dose, single or two shots; 5 received placebo; per-sample allocation not given. Sampling was done on day 63 after the first vaccine or placebo injection. The chain employs TRBV12-3 or TRBV12-4 and TRBJ2-3; D is ambiguous. This TCR was sampled from a person aged 18-65 years who received the Ad26.COV2.S COVID-19 vaccine or a placebo. Here the sequenced sample was peripheral blood, taken in a trial of Ad26.COV2.S vaccine versus placebo. This CDR3 reads CASSLPSLDTQYF. As DNA, the CDR3 is TGTGCCAGCAGTTTACCTAGTTTAGATACGCAGTATTTT.